A single T cell receptor (beta chain) is shown here with its context. Its cognate antigen is unknown. With a J-beta primer mix and a sample-barcoded 5' primer, a second PCR ran about 7 to 12 cycles. TCRdb recomputed calls from the 5' RACE reads with MiXCR, one row per CDR3 protein. In the table there are 1.5 million to 2 million distinct CDR3 sequences, roughly two fifths of which are singletons. This sample is drawn from a study of blood T cells in healthy people across ages. Study results and limitations: Donor CMV status was unknown, possibly confounding expanded clonotype changes.

There are 14 residues in the CDR3. Germline V lookup: CDR1 KGHSH, CDR2 LQKENI. V lost 5 bases, J lost 10 bases, and 21 bases lay in between. This sequence originates from a human donor in good health. The sequenced material came from blood. This chain uses TRBV18 with TRBJ2-7, with D perhaps TRBD1 (6 bases). CDR3 DNA sequence: TGTGCCAGCTCATCCCGGGACAAGGATCCGGCCCAGTACTTC. It translates to CASSSRDKDPAQYF.